This TCR beta chain was sequenced during a study of CD8 T cells in Susac syndrome. The CDR3 extends over 14 amino acids. The germline V gene encodes CDR1 KGHSH and CDR2 LQKENI. Trimming pared 4 bases from V and 1 base from J, leaving 8 bases between. With random hexamers, about 0.45 to 1 ug RNA was reverse transcribed. Amplification of TCR beta CDR3 used immunoSEQ multiplex PCR across 54 Vbeta and 13 Jbeta. Using its own MiXCR run on the immunoSEQ multiplex PCR reads, TCRdb lists one record per CDR3 protein. In the table there are 200,000 or so distinct CDR3 sequences, approximately 95% of which are singletons. CD8+ and CD4+ T cells were negatively isolated; TEMRA cells were FACS-enriched.

This clonotype was obtained from a human donor with Susac syndrome. The chain recombines TRBV18 with TRBJ1-5, with no clear D. Sequencing was done on a sample of CD4+ T cells from PBMCs. The CDR3 sequence is CASSRNPSNQPQHF. CDR3 in DNA: TGTGCCAGCTCACGCAACCCGAGCAATCAGCCCCAGCATTTT.